The next 5 T cell receptor beta chains were all read from a single sample in a study of blood T cell repertoires in COVID-19. The protocol was immunoSEQ multiplex PCR, while the TCRdb copy is restricted to in-frame clones and leaves out a portion. Of a few hundred thousand clones in the sample, roughly 80% are singletons; the top ten hold about 4.8%. The sample comprised PBMCs or T cells enriched from blood (not recorded which). Receptors were obtained from a woman aged 45 to 65 who had recovered from COVID-19.

This rearrangement joins TRBV9 to TRBJ2-1, with 7 bases identical to TRBD2. The CDR3 is 17 amino acids. Germline V CDR1 and CDR2: SGDLS, YYNGEE. The V segment lost 2 bases and the J segment 4 bases; nucleotides outside the gene matches: 12. CDR3 protein: CASSVGTTPQTYNEQFF. The DNA for the CDR3 is TGTGCCAGCAGCGTCGGGACTACCCCACAAACTTACAATGAGCAGTTCTTC.

The rearrangement uses TRBV7-6 and TRBJ2-1, with 12 bases aligning to TRBD2. The length of the CDR3 is 15 residues. Germline loops: CDR1 SGHVS, CDR2 FNYEAQ. With V trimmed by 1 base and J by 10 bases, 5 bases remained unmatched. The chain's CDR3 is CASSLGLAGVDEQFF. CDR3 coding DNA: TGTGCCAGCAGCTTAGGACTAGCGGGGGTCGACGAGCAGTTCTTC.

The chain has TRBV7-2 and TRBJ2-1, with 8 bases that match TRBD2. Trimming at V came to 1 base and at J to 15 bases, leaving 11 bases not matched to a gene. This CDR3 contains 14 residues. Germline V gene lookup returns CDR1 SGHTA and CDR2 FQGNSA. In DNA form, the CDR3 reads TGTGCCAGCAGCTTAGAGGGGGGACTAGTAGAAGGGTTCTTC. This translates into CASSLEGGLVEGFF. Full variable domain (rest looked up from reference TRBV7-2 and TRBJ2-1): GAGVSQSPSNKVTEKGKDVELRCDPISGHTALYWYRQSLGQGLEFLIYFQGNSAPDKSGLPSDRFSAERTGGSVSTLTIQRTQQEDSAVYLCASSLEGGLVEGFFGPGTRLTVL.

This clone occurred a few times. The CDR3 region has the DNA TGCGCCAGCAGTTACAACGGAGGCAGCAATCAGCCCCAGCATTTT. Translating it yields CASSYNGGSNQPQHF. This chain connects TRBV5-1 to TRBJ1-5; no clear D. Trimming took off 5 bases at V and 1 base at J, with 13 bases between the two ends. There are 15 residues in the CDR3. Germline V lookup: CDR1 SGHRS, CDR2 YFSETQ. The variable domain in full, with the rest retrieved from reference TRBV5-1 and TRBJ1-5, is KAGVTQTPRYLIKTRGQQVTLSCSPISGHRSVSWYQQTPGQGLQFLFEYFSETQRNKGNFPGRFSGRQFSNSRSEMNVSTLELGDSALYLCASSYNGGSNQPQHFGDGTRLSIL.

As concerns this clone: Other DNA sequences in the sample encode the same CDR3. The gene calls are TRBV7-9 and TRBJ1-1, with a possible D match to TRBD1 (6 bases). Trimming cost V 5 bases and J 8 bases, with 12 bases left between them. The CDR3 totals 12 residues. Looked up from germline, CDR1 is SEHNR and CDR2 is FQNEAQ (reference sequence). CDR3 in DNA: TGTGCCAGCAGCCCTAGGGGGACCGAAGCTTTCTTT. Its translation: CASSPRGTEAFF.